What follows are 13 T cell receptor beta chains derived from one specimen sequenced in a study of monozygotic twins with inflammatory bowel disease. TCRdb reprocessed the 5' RACE reads, keeping one entry per CDR3 protein, no DNA. The sample totals about 330,000 distinct CDR3 sequences; its top ten clones hold approximately 2%. The sample comprised blood. These receptors were taken from a human donor with ulcerative colitis or Crohn's disease, or a healthy co-twin of an affected twin (not recorded which).

V gene TRBV6-2 or TRBV6-3 combines with J gene TRBJ2-1; TCRdb picks TRBD1, but there is no DNA to check that call. CDR3 length equals 19 residues. Germline CDR1 MNHEY, CDR2 SVGEGT. The CDR3 loop is CASSYDVTSGGANYNEQFF.

The rearrangement links TRBV20-1 to TRBJ1-2; TCRdb returns TRBD1, unconfirmable since there is no DNA. Per germline, CDR1 DFQATT and CDR2 SNEGSKA (reference sequence). This CDR3 comprises 13 residues. The CDR3 sequence is CSAYKQGAHGYTF.

This sequence joins TRBV5-1 and TRBJ2-1; TCRdb indicates TRBD2, and absent DNA this call remains unverified. This CDR3 region has 15 residues. Germline V gene data show CDR1 as SGHRS and CDR2 as YFSETQ. This CDR3 is CASSFTERGDNEQFF. Complete variable domain (other parts from reference TRBV5-1 and TRBJ2-1): KAGVTQTPRYLIKTRGQQVTLSCSPISGHRSVSWYQQTPGQGLQFLFEYFSETQRNKGNFPGRFSGRQFSNSRSEMNVSTLELGDSALYLCASSFTERGDNEQFFGPGTRLTVL.

CDR3 residues: CASSAESGHQYSGANVLTF. The gene calls are TRBV2 and TRBJ2-6; the D call from TCRdb, TRBD1, cannot be confirmed without DNA. CDR1 and CDR2 (germline): SNHLY, FYNNEI. This CDR3 region has 19 residues.

This chain connects TRBV7-9 to TRBJ2-2; TCRdb picks TRBD2, but there is no DNA to check that call. The CDR3 is 16 amino acids. Germline CDR1 is SEHNR and CDR2 is FQNEAQ (reference sequence). The chain's CDR3 is CASSPRTSGVTGELFF.

CDR3 protein: CASSTNTGLIYNEQFF. The chain links TRBV5-1 to TRBJ2-1; TCRdb names TRBD2, which stays unverified in the absence of DNA. The CDR3 extends over 16 amino acids. CDR1 is SGHRS, CDR2 YFSETQ, per germline.

J is TRBJ2-1 and V is TRBV2; TCRdb designates TRBD2, a call that cannot be tested without DNA. The V gene's germline CDR1 is SNHLY and CDR2 FYNNEI. This CDR3 is 14 amino acids long. CDR3 in amino acids: CASSKIAGDGEQFF. Variable domain in full (rest from reference TRBV2 and TRBJ2-1): EPEVTQTPSHQVTQMGQEVILRCVPISNHLYFYWYRQILGQKVEFLVSFYNNEISEKSEIFDDQFSVERPDGSNFTLKIRSTKLEDSAMYFCASSKIAGDGEQFFGPGTRLTVL.

The rearrangement uses TRBV19 and TRBJ2-7; the TRBD1 assignment by TCRdb is unverifiable without DNA. The CDR3 sequence is 14 residues long. Germline assignment: CDR1 LNHDA and CDR2 SQIVND (reference sequence). The CDR3 region is CASSKQGVVYEQYF.

The chain combines TRBV5-4 with TRBJ2-3. The CDR3 consists of 13 residues. Germline values: CDR1 SGHNT, CDR2 YYREEE (reference sequence). CDR3 amino acids: CASSWDWTDTQYF.

The chain has TRBV5-1 and TRBJ2-1; without DNA, the TCRdb call of TRBD1 cannot be checked. CDR3 length equals 15 residues. The germline CDR1 and CDR2 sequences are SGHRS and YFSETQ. This CDR3 is CASSFRIPPGNEQFF.

The genes are TRBV10-3 and TRBJ2-5; TCRdb proposes TRBD1, but this gene call is untestable without DNA. The CDR3 has 14 residues. Looked up from germline, CDR1 is ENHRY and CDR2 is SYGVKD. The CDR3 spells CAISGGAPEETQYF.

CDR3 sequence: CSAMPAVDGYTF. The chain is built from TRBV20-1 and TRBJ1-2. This CDR3 is 12 amino acids long. CDR1 and CDR2 from the germline V gene are DFQATT and SNEGSKA (reference sequence).

The chain links TRBV20-1 to TRBJ1-2; TCRdb gives TRBD1 as the D gene, but with no DNA this cannot be confirmed. The CDR3 consists of 14 residues. From germline, CDR1 is DFQATT and CDR2 SNEGSKA (reference sequence). CDR3 protein: CSATQGAQSYGYTF.